This TCR beta chain is drawn from a study of molecular identifiers for immune sequencing clone quantification. Comments on this clonotype: Its target is unknown.

TCRdb itself ran the PCR reads through MiXCR, one entry per CDR3 protein. The sample shows just under 650,000 distinct CDR3 sequences, about 20% of them seen only once. Study results and caveats: Clone sizes could be underestimated for highly expanded clones when identical TCR molecules share a barcode. Clones that exceeded 20 RNA copies held over 97% of effector molecules, yet under 1% in naive cells.

Naive CD8 libraries were made from about 20,000 to 1,000,000 sorted cells, and they used 10%, 30% or 50% RNA. Sorting defined naive CD8 T cells as CD8+CD4-CCR7+CD45RA+. Germline V CDR1 and CDR2: LGHDT, YNNKEL (reference sequence). Trimming pared 3 bases from V and 4 bases from J, leaving 15 bases between. The CDR3 extends over 15 amino acids. The rearrangement links TRBV3-1 to TRBJ2-5; a weak D match, TRBD2 (7 bases). The receptor comes from a human donor in good health. Some libraries in this study had Jurkat cell RNA spiked in. Source material: naive CD8+ T cells from blood, with Jurkat cell RNA spiked in. Documented subset: FACS-sorted CD8+CD4-CCR7+CD45RA+ naive T cells. CDR3 nucleotides: TGTGCCAGCAGCCAGACAGTGGGAGGGGGAGAGACCCAGTACTTC. It codes for CASSQTVGGGETQYF.